This T cell receptor (beta chain) derives from a study of CD8 T cells in Susac syndrome. CDR1 and CDR2 (germline): SQVTM, ANQGSEA. Trimming removed 3 bases at V and 1 base at J, with 9 bases between. The CDR3 runs to 14 residues. Reverse transcription of roughly 0.5 to 1 ug RNA was carried out with random hexamers. An immunoSEQ multiplex PCR generated amplified TCR beta CDR3 products spanning 54 Vbeta and 13 Jbeta. A single record per CDR3 protein comes from TCRdb applying MiXCR to the immunoSEQ multiplex PCR reads. The top ten hold about 0.13% of the sample, which has 180,000 or so distinct CDR3 sequences, around 96% seen once.

This chain links TRBV29-1 with TRBJ2-2; D perhaps matches TRBD2 (5 bases). Sequencing was performed on CD4+ T cells from PBMCs. The TCR was taken from a human donor in good health. CDR3 residues: CSVDGVENTGELFF. CDR3 DNA: TGCAGCGTTGACGGGGTGGAGAACACCGGGGAGCTGTTTTTT.